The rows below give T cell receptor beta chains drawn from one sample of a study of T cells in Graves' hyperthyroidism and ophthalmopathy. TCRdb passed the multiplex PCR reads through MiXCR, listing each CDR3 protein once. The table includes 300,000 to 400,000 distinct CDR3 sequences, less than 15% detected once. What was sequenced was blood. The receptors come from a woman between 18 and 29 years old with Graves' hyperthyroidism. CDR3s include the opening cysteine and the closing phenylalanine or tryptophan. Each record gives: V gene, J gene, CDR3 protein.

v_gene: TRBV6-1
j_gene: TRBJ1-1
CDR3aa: CASSGTAHTEAFF

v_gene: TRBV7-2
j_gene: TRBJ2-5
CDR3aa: CASSLVEGKVRYQETQYF

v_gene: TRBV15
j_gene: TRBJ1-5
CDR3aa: CATSREIGRGESNQPQHF

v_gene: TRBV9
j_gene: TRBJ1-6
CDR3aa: CASSAVDRSYNSPLHF

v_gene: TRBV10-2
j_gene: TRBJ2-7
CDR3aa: CASSESLLAGPSYEQYF

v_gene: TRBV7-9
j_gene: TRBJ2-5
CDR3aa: CASSFRDSQETQYF

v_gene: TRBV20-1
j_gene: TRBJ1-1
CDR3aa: CSARVGGRTEAFF

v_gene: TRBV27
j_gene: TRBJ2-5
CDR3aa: CASSFQNSSNGTEGETQYF

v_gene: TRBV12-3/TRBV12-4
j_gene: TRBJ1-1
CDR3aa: CASSQQDVTEAFF

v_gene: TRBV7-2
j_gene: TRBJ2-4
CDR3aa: CASSSFPSGNKNIQYF

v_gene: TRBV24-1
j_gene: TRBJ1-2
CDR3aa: CATSDPDRGDGYTF

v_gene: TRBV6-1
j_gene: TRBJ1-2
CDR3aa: CASSQHRERYGYTF

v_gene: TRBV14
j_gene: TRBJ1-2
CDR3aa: CASSLEGTARPPNYGYTF

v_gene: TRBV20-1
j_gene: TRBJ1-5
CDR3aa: CSASRGVINQPQHF

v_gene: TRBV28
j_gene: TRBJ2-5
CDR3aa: CASSLLGGPGTQYF

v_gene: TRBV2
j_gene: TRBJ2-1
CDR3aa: CASRQDKSSYNEQFF

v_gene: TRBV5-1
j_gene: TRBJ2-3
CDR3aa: CASSLVSETSTDTQYF

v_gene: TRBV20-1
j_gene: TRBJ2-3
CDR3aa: CSAGHSLAGGTDTQYF